Each of the 5 T cell receptor beta chains below was sequenced from the same sample in a study of regulatory T cells in long-lasting Graves disease. Libraries of TCR beta came from iRepertoire HTBI primers plus Arm-PCR of CDR3 regions. MiXCR, applied by TCRdb to the multiplex PCR reads, yields one record per CDR3 protein. The sample contains a few hundred thousand distinct CDR3 sequences, roughly 22% of which appear only once. Time point denoted: persistent/refractory GD, antithyroid drugs over 5 years with positive TRAb. Extracted PBMC RNA gave rise to the TCR library. The sequencing here drew on peripheral blood mononuclear cells (PBMCs), taken when the disease was refractory, from a patient treated with antithyroid drugs. Receptors originate from a female donor with Graves disease.

On this clonotype itself: The conserved phenylalanine or tryptophan is not found at the CDR3 terminus, so this likely reflects a read error. V gene TRBV2 combines with J gene TRBJ1-2; 9 positions match TRBD1. This CDR3 is built from 13 residues. Germline loops: CDR1 SNHLY, CDR2 FYNNEI. Trimming cost V 6 bases and J 3 bases; bases outside gene matches: 2. CDR3 sequence (DNA): TGTGCCAGCAGGGGACAGGGAGACTATGGCTACACCTCC. Translation: CASRGQGDYGYTS.

The chain recombines TRBV20-1 with TRBJ2-5; perhaps D is TRBD1 or TRBD2 (6 bases each). The CDR3 loop spans 15 amino acids. Per germline, CDR1 DFQATT and CDR2 SNEGSKA (reference sequence). V was cut by 3 bases and J by 4 bases, with 18 bases left in between. The CDR3 reads CSASLRGLEGETQYF. CDR3 in DNA: TGCAGTGCTAGTCTTAGGGGGTTGGAGGGAGAGACCCAGTACTTC.

The chain links TRBV10-3 to TRBJ1-6; 7 bases are a match to TRBD1. CDR3 size: 13 residues. In germline, CDR1 is ENHRY, CDR2 SYGVKD. Trimming removed 7 bases from V and 8 bases from J; junction bases left unmatched: 5. CDR3 in amino acids: CAITDRADSPLHF. CDR3 sequence (DNA): TGTGCCATCACTGACAGGGCGGATTCACCCCTCCACTTT.

Concerning this clonotype: A much larger clone lies a single base off, so this may be a read error. The missing conserved phenylalanine or tryptophan at the end of this CDR3 makes a read error likely. J is TRBJ1-1 and V is TRBV28; D is uncertain. The CDR3 is made up of 13 amino acids. Germline assignment: CDR1 MDHEN and CDR2 SYDVKM. V lost 6 bases to trimming and J lost 1 base, with 9 bases between them. The CDR3 DNA sequence: TGTGCCAGCAGGCAAAGGGCGAACACTGAAGCTTTCCTT. Amino acid sequence: CASRQRANTEAFL.

For the CDR3, the DNA is TGTGCCAGCAGCTTACTTAAGCGGGAGGGTTACGAGCAGTACTTC. Translated: CASSLLKREGYEQYF. V is TRBV7-2 and J is TRBJ2-7, with 10 nucleotides matching TRBD2. The germline gives CDR1 SGHTA, CDR2 FQGNSA. After removal of 2 bases from V and 4 bases from J, the junction contained 5 bases not matched to a gene. The CDR3 length is 15 residues.